This entry describes one TCR beta chain. The antigen remains unidentified. The V end was cut by 0 bases, the J end by 0 bases, with 9 bases between. CDR3 length: 16 residues. The germline gives CDR1 SGHDT, CDR2 YYEEEE. This record comes from a study of cytomegalovirus exposure and HLA in healthy donors. The study's findings and limits: Association with HLA alleles at 0.05 false discovery rate was found for 15,000 to 20,000 TCR beta sequences in a later analysis. A few chains linked to CMV were shown in vitro to be specific for CMV antigens. It was reported that TCR beta sequences correctly inferred the HLA-A and HLA-B alleles for most subjects.

Amplification used 60 Vbeta primers and 13 Jbeta primers. This table comes from immunoSEQ multiplex PCR, and its TCRdb copy is limited to in-frame clones, with some not included. The sample carries some 160,000 clones, 80% to 90% recorded once. Sample: PBMCs. This chain uses TRBV5-6 with TRBJ1-4; D gene unclear. The clonotype originates from a woman aged 18 to 35 in good health and CMV-seronegative. CDR3 in amino acids: CASSLAGAATNEKLFF. CDR3 DNA: TGTGCCAGCAGCTTGGCCGGAGCAGCAACTAATGAAAAACTGTTTTTT.